One sample yielded the 7 T cell receptor beta chains listed below, sequenced in a study of CD8 T cells in ankylosing spondylitis. Study-level results: A motif of fewer than ten highly homologous TCR beta variants was seen as apparently characteristic of ankylosing spondylitis blood.

In TCRdb, the 5' RACE reads were re-called with MiXCR into one record per CDR3 protein. The sample consists of approximately 400,000 distinct CDR3 sequences, more than 15% of them appearing once. The antigens these receptors bind are not known. Sequenced sample: blood, either unsorted or a sorted T cell fraction (not recorded which). These receptors were taken from a male donor with ankylosing spondylitis.

This clonotype showed up many times. This chain uses TRBV5-1 with TRBJ1-2; unclear D gene. Germline values: CDR1 SGHRS, CDR2 YFSETQ. The CDR3 is 14 residues long. The V end was cut by 3 bases, the J end by 1 base, with 10 bases between. The CDR3 is CASSSPGVNYGYTF. DNA of the CDR3: TGCGCCAGCAGCTCACCGGGAGTTAACTATGGCTACACCTTC.

This clonotype has just a few counts. The chain carries TRBV12-3 or TRBV12-4 and TRBJ2-1; TRBD2 matches at 12 bases. The trim removed 1 base at V and 7 bases at J, leaving 5 bases unmatched. This CDR3 is 16 amino acids long. The chain's CDR3 is CASSLGLAGGQNEQFF. CDR3 nucleotides: TGTGCCAGCAGTTTAGGGCTAGCGGGGGGGCAGAATGAGCAGTTCTTC.

The sample holds one count of this clonotype. The V and J genes are TRBV7-9 and TRBJ1-5, with a weak D call TRBD1 (5 bases). Germline V gene lookup returns CDR1 SEHNR and CDR2 FQNEAQ (reference sequence). This CDR3 is 15 amino acids long. V was shortened by 5 bases and J by 0 bases, with 11 bases between the two germline ends. This CDR3 reads CASSLGTSSNQPQHF. As DNA, the CDR3 is TGTGCCAGCAGCCTCGGGACTTCTAGCAATCAGCCCCAGCATTTT.

The chain is built from TRBV20-1 and TRBJ1-1; 7 bases agree with TRBD1. Germline CDR1 reads DFQATT; CDR2 reads SNEGSKA (reference sequence). This CDR3 region has 14 residues. V lost 3 bases to trimming and J lost 4 bases; unmatched junction nucleotides: 8. The CDR3 loop is CSASLGGRGTEAFF. The CDR3 coding sequence is TGCAGTGCTAGTTTAGGGGGCCGGGGCACTGAAGCTTTCTTT.

This clonotype has at least ten counts. V and J are TRBV18 and TRBJ1-1, with D possibly matching TRBD1 (5 bases). V lost 4 bases and J lost 2, with 14 bases in between. Per the germline V gene, CDR1 is KGHSH and CDR2 is LQKENI. This CDR3 spans 15 amino acids. CDR3 sequence (DNA): TGTGCCAGCTCACTCGGGCAGGGATTCAACACTGAAGCTTTCTTT. Its protein product is CASSLGQGFNTEAFF.

The V and J genes are TRBV7-9 and TRBJ1-1; perhaps TRBD1 as D (5 bases). Looked up from germline, CDR1 is SEHNR and CDR2 is FQNEAQ (reference sequence). Trimming left V 1 base short and J 1 base short, with 13 bases between. The CDR3 consists of 16 residues. The DNA for the CDR3 is TGTGCCAGCAGCTTAGGGGGGGTTGCACCGAACACTGAAGCTTTCTTT. This translates into CASSLGGVAPNTEAFF.

The CDR3 DNA reads TGTGCCAGCAGTTCCCACAGGGGGGGGGGAAACACCATATATTTT. It is translated as CASSSHRGGGNTIYF. The chain is built from TRBV12-3 or TRBV12-4 and TRBJ1-3; 8 bases match TRBD1. J gave up 4 bases and V 4 bases, and 6 bases lay outside the gene matches. The CDR3 consists of 15 residues.